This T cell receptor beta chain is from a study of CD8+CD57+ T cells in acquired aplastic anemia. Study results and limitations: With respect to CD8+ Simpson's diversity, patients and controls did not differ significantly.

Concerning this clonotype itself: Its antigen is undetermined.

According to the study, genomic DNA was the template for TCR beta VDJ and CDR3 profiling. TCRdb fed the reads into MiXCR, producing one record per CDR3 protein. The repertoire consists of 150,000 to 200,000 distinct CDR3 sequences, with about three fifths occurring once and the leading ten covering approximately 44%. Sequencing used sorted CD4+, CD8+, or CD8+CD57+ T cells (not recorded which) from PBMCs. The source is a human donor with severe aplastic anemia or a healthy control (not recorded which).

The chain's CDR3 is CASSLLDWSYEQYF. The DNA for the CDR3 is TGTGCCAGCAGCTTACTCGACTGGTCCTACGAGCAGTACTTC. The chain couples TRBV7-2 to TRBJ2-7, with D uncertain. Trimming removed 2 bases at V and 1 base at J, with 9 bases between. This CDR3 is 14 amino acids long. The germline V gene encodes CDR1 SGHTA and CDR2 FQGNSA. The variable domain in full, completed from reference TRBV7-2 and TRBJ2-7, reads GAGVSQSPSNKVTEKGKDVELRCDPISGHTALYWYRQSLGQGLEFLIYFQGNSAPDKSGLPSDRFSAERTGGSVSTLTIQRTQQEDSAVYLCASSLLDWSYEQYFGPGTRLTVT.